A selection of T cell receptor beta chains follows, all from one sample in a study of breast tumors, draining lymph nodes, adjacent tissues. TCRdb used MiXCR to reprocess the multiplex PCR reads, holding one entry per CDR3 protein. The table lists 150,000 or so distinct CDR3 sequences, 25% to 40% of them singletons. The sequenced sample was axillary lymph node tissue. The receptors come from a female donor with breast cancer. Some clones in this sample may be carry-over from other donors' samples. CDR3s include the opening cysteine and the closing phenylalanine or tryptophan. D genes are given only for firm matches. The listing skips clone size in some rows; elsewhere it reads once, few, many or a size class.

D gene,J gene,V gene,clone size,CDR3 protein,CDR3 DNA
NA,TRBJ2-1,TRBV15,NA,CATSRGQAGAAEQFF,TGTGCCACCAGCAGAGGTCAGGCGGGGGCCGCTGAGCAGTTCTTC
NA,TRBJ2-7,TRBV25-1,NA,CASMGQVPHEQYF,TGTGCCAGCATGGGGCAGGTCCCCCACGAGCAGTACTTC
NA,TRBJ1-6,TRBV20-1,NA,CSARLAGDYNSPLHF,TGCAGTGCTAGACTAGCGGGGGACTATAATTCACCCCTCCACTTT
NA,TRBJ2-3,TRBV7-9,NA,CASSLDSHGPTDTQYF,TGTGCCAGCAGCTTAGACAGCCACGGGCCCACAGATACGCAGTATTTT
TRBD1,TRBJ1-3,TRBV12-3/TRBV12-4,many,CASSLWDRGRKGNTIYF,TGTGCCAGCAGTTTATGGGACAGGGGGCGGAAAGGAAACACCATATATTTT
NA,TRBJ2-1,TRBV27,NA,CASSLGTQRPAQSWEQFF,TGTGCCAGCAGTTTAGGGACTCAGAGACCAGCTCAATCTTGGGAGCAGTTCTTC
TRBD2,TRBJ2-3,TRBV5-1,many,CASSWRTSGGASTDTQYF,TGCGCCAGCAGCTGGAGGACTAGCGGGGGGGCGAGCACAGATACGCAGTATTTT
NA,TRBJ2-3,TRBV5-1,many,CASSLAHGGIGTDTQYF,TGCGCCAGCAGCTTGGCCCACGGGGGAATCGGCACAGATACGCAGTATTTT
TRBD1,TRBJ1-4,TRBV2,NA,CASSEATGGNEKLFF,TGTGCCAGCAGTGAGGCAACAGGGGGTAATGAAAAACTGTTTTTT
NA,TRBJ2-5,TRBV7-9,many,CASSLVMPQETQYF,TGTGCCAGCAGCTTAGTTATGCCCCAAGAGACCCAGTACTTC
TRBD2,TRBJ2-7,TRBV28,few,CASSSSGPLYEQYF,TGTGCCAGCAGCTCTAGCGGGCCTCTTTACGAGCAGTACTTC
TRBD2,TRBJ2-7,TRBV12-3/TRBV12-4,many,CASSSRPSWAGLAGGGFRAYEQYF,TGTGCCAGCAGTTCTCGCCCGAGTTGGGCGGGACTAGCGGGAGGAGGCTTTCGTGCCTACGAGCAGTACTTC
TRBD1,TRBJ2-1,TRBV15,many,CATSKDRVGYNEQFF,TGTGCCACCAGCAAAGACAGGGTAGGCTACAATGAGCAGTTCTTC
TRBD2,TRBJ2-3,TRBV7-8,many,CASSLAPSGSGFVWVADTQYF,TGTGCCAGCAGCTTAGCCCCTAGCGGGAGTGGGTTTGTTTGGGTGGCAGATACGCAGTATTTT
NA,TRBJ2-5,TRBV16,few,CTSSQPQETQYF,TGTACCAGCAGCCAACCGCAAGAGACCCAGTACTTC
TRBD1,TRBJ1-2,TRBV6-6,few,CASSHSPGQGANYGYTF,TGTGCCAGCAGTCACTCTCCAGGACAGGGGGCAAACTATGGCTACACCTTC
NA,TRBJ1-3,TRBV30,many,CAWSSTGLRGNTIYF,TGTGCCTGGAGTAGTACAGGGCTTAGAGGAAACACCATATATTTT
TRBD1,TRBJ1-4,TRBV12-3/TRBV12-4,NA,CASRRGGTANEKLFF,TGTGCCAGCAGACGAGGGGGCACGGCTAATGAAAAACTGTTTTTT